Listed below are T cell receptor beta chains from one sample, sequenced in a study of blood T cell repertoires in COVID-19. Libraries were prepared by immunoSEQ multiplex PCR; TCRdb keeps only in-frame clonotypes and omits some of them. The sample holds tens of thousands of clones, 91% seen once. The sequenced sample consisted of peripheral blood. Receptors originate from a man aged 55 to 70 with acute or convalescent COVID-19. CDR3s include the opening cysteine and the closing phenylalanine or tryptophan. The D gene is left open where the match is weak. Rows may omit the clone size; those that give it use once, few, many or a size class.

d_call | j_call | clone_size | v_call | cdr3_nt | cdr3_aa
TRBD2 | TRBJ2-5 | NA | TRBV2 | TGTGCCAGCAGCGGACTAGCGGGTTGGGTTGAGACCCAGTACTTC | CASSGLAGWVETQYF
NA | TRBJ1-1 | NA | TRBV30 | TGTGCCTGGAATTTTCAAAGAACAGGGGCTTTCTTT | CAWNFQRTGAFF
NA | TRBJ1-6 | NA | TRBV5-6 | TGTGCCAGCAGCCCCAGGGGATACTATAATTCACCCCTCCACTTT | CASSPRGYYNSPLHF
NA | TRBJ1-2 | NA | TRBV19 | TGTGCCAGTATTAAGGGGTCTTATGGCTACACCTTC | CASIKGSYGYTF
NA | TRBJ2-3 | NA | TRBV11-3 | TGTGCCAGCAGCTTAGGAGTAGATACGCAGTATTTT | CASSLGVDTQYF
NA | TRBJ2-3 | NA | TRBV11-2 | TGTGCCAGCAGCCGGCGGGCGATTCAAAGCACAGATACGCAGTATTTT | CASSRRAIQSTDTQYF
TRBD2 | TRBJ2-5 | NA | TRBV24-1 | TGTGCCACCAGTGTCCCGACTAGCGGGAGAGGAGAGACCCAGTACTTC | CATSVPTSGRGETQYF
NA | TRBJ1-2 | once | TRBV6-5 | TGTGCCACCTTAGGGGATAACTATGGCTACACCTTC | CATLGDNYGYTF
NA | TRBJ2-1 | NA | TRBV19 | TGTGCCAGTAGTATACTAGCGCCCAGCTCCTACAATGAGCAGTTCTTC | CASSILAPSSYNEQFF
NA | TRBJ2-7 | NA | TRBV29-1 | TGCAGCGCCCATACATCCTCCTACGAGCAGTACTTC | CSAHTSSYEQYF